This TCR beta chain appears in the sequencing data of a study of OX40 agonist ivuxolimab in advanced cancers. A note on this clone: Its antigen remains unidentified.

The data were produced by immunoSEQ multiplex PCR, yet TCRdb's version contains in-frame clones alone and is incomplete. Found here are fewer than 70,000 clones, 80% to 90% of them singletons; the top ten hold 2% to 3%. General study points: CD4+ and CD8+ blood T cells expanded clonally by week 6 at 0.1 to 3.0 mg/kg. A proportion of nonresponders additionally exhibited low normalized T-cell clonal expansion.

With autoimmune disease history or systemic immunosuppression, patients were excluded. This CDR3 is built from 14 residues. Germline CDR1 SNHLY, CDR2 FYNNEI. The V end lost 4 bases, the J end lost 3 bases, and 13 bases lay between the germline ends. This sequence was found in an adult with an advanced solid tumor such as melanoma, head and neck, liver or kidney cancer. The J gene is TRBJ2-7, the V gene TRBV2, with a weak D call TRBD2 (6 bases). The specimen comprised CD4+ or CD8+ T cells sorted from blood, sampled in a trial of the OX40 agonist ivuxolimab. In nucleotides, the CDR3 is TGTGCCAGCAGTGGGTGGGGGGACGGCTACGAGCAGTACTTC. Amino acids: CASSGWGDGYEQYF. The full variable domain, completed using reference TRBV2 and TRBJ2-7, is EPEVTQTPSHQVTQMGQEVILRCVPISNHLYFYWYRQILGQKVEFLVSFYNNEISEKSEIFDDQFSVERPDGSNFTLKIRSTKLEDSAMYFCASSGWGDGYEQYFGPGTRLTVT.